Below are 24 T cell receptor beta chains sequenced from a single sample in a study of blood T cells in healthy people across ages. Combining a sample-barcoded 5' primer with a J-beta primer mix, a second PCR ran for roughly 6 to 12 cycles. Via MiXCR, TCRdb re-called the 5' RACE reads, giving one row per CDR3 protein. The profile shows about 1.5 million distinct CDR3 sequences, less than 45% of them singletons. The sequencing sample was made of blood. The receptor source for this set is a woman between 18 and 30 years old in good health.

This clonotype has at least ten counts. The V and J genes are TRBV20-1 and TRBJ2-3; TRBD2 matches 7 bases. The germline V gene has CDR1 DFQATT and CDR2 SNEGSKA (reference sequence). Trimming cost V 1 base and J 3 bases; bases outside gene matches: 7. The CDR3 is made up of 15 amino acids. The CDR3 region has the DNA TGCAGTGCTAGAGCTCGGGGAGGGAAAACAGATACGCAGTATTTT. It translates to CSARARGGKTDTQYF.

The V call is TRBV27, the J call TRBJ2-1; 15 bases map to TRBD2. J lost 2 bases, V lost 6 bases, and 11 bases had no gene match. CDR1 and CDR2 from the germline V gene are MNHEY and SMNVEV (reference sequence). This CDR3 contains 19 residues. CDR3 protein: CASSPRGTSGRKPYNEQFF. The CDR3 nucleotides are TGTGCCAGCAGCCCGCGCGGGACTAGCGGGAGGAAACCCTACAATGAGCAGTTCTTC.

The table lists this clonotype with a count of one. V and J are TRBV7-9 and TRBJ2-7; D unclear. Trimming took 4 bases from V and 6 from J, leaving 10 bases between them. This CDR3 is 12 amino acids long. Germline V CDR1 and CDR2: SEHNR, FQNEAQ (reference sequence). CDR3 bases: TGTGCCAGCAGCTCGGACGGACGCGAGCAGTACTTC. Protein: CASSSDGREQYF.

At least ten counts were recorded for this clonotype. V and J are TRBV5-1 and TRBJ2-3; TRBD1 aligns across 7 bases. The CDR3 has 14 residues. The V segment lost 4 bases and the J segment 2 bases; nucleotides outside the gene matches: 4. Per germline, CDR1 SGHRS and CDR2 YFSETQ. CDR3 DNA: TGCGCCAGCAGCCCAGGACAGGACACAGATACGCAGTATTTT. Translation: CASSPGQDTDTQYF.

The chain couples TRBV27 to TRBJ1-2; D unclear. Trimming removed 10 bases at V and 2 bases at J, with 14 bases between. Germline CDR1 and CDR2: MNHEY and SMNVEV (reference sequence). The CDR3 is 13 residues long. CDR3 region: CATSVGPNYGYTF. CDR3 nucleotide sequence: TGTGCCACTTCGGTCGGGCCGAACTATGGCTACACCTTC.

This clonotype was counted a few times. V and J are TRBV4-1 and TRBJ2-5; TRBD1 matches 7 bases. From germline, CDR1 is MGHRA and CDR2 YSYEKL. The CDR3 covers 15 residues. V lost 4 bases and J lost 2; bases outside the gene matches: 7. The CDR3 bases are TGCGCCAGCAGCCGAGACAGGGATCGACAAGAGACCCAGTACTTC. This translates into CASSRDRDRQETQYF.

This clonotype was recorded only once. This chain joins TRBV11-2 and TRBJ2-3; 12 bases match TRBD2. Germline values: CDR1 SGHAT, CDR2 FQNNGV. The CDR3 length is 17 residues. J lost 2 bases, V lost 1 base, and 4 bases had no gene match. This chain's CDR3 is CASSLALAGGNTDTQYF. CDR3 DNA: TGTGCCAGCAGCTTAGCCCTAGCGGGGGGGAACACAGATACGCAGTATTTT.

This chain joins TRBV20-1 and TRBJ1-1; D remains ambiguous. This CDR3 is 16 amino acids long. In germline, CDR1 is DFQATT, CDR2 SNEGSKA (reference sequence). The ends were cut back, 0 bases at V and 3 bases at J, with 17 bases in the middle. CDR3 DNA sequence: TGCAGTGCTAGAGATATTTTTGGGCGCGGGGACACTGAAGCTTTCTTT. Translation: CSARDIFGRGDTEAFF.

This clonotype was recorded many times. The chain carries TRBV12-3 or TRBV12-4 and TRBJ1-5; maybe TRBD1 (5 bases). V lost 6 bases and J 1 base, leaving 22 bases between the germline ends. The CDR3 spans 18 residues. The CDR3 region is CASSHRGGTGRSNQPQHF. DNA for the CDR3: TGTGCCAGCAGCCATCGGGGGGGGACCGGTCGCAGCAATCAGCCCCAGCATTTT.

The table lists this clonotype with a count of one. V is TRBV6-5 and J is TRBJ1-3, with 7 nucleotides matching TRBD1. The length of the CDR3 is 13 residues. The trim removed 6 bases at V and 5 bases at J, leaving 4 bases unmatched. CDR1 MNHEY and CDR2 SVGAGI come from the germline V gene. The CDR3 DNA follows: TGTGCCAGCAGGGCGGACAGGCGAAACACCATATATTTT. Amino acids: CASRADRRNTIYF.

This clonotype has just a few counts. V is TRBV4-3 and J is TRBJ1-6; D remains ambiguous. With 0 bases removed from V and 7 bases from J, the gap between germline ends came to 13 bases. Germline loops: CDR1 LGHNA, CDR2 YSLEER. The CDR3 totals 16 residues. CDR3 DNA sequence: TGCGCCAGCAGCCAAGAGATCACCGGAGGAAATTCACCCCTCCACTTT. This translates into CASSQEITGGNSPLHF.

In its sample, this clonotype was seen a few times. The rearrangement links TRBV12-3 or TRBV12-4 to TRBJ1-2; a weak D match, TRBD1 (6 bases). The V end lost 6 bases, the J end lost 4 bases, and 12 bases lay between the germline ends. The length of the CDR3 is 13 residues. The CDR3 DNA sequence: TGTGCCAGCAGAGAAACAGGGCTCTATGGCTACACCTTC. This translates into CASRETGLYGYTF.

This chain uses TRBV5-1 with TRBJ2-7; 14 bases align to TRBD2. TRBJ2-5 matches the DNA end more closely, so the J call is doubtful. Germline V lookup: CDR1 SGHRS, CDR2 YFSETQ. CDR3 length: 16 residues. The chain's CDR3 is CASSLIGLAGGETQYF. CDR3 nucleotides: TGCGCCAGCAGCTTAATCGGACTAGCGGGAGGAGAGACCCAGTACTTC.

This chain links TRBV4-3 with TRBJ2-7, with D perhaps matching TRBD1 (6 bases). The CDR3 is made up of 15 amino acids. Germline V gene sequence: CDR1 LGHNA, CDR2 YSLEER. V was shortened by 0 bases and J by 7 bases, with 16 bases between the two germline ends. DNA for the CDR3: TGCGCCAGCAGCCAAGATGTTGCAGGGGCGGGTGAGCAGTACTTC. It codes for CASSQDVAGAGEQYF.

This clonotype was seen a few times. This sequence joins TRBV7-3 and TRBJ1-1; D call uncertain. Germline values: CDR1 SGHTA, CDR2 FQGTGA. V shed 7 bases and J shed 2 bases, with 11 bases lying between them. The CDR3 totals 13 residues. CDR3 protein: CASTLGLNTEAFF. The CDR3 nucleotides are TGTGCCAGCACCCTGGGCCTCAACACTGAAGCTTTCTTT.

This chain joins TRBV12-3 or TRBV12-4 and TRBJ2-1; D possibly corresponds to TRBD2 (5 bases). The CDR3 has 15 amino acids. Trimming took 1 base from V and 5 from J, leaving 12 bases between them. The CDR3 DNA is TGTGCCAGCAGTTTAGATCTAGCCCCCCACAATGAGCAGTTCTTC. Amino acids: CASSLDLAPHNEQFF.

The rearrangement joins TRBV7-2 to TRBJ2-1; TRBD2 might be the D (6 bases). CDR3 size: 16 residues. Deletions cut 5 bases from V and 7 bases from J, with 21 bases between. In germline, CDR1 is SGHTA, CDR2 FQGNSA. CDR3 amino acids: CASSMRRERILNEQFF. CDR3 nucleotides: TGTGCCAGCAGCATGCGCCGGGAGAGAATTTTGAATGAGCAGTTCTTC.

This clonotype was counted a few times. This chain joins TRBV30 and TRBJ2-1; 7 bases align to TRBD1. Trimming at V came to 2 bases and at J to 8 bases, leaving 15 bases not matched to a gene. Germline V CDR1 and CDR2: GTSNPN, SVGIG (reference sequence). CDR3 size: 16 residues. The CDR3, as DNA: TGTGCCTGGAGTTCCCCTAGACAGGGTGTGTTCCATGAGCAGTTCTTC. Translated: CAWSSPRQGVFHEQFF.

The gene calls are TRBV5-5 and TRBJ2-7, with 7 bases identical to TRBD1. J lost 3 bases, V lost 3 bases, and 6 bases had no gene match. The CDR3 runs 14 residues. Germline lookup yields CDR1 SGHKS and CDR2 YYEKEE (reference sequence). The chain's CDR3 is CASSYQTGIYEQYF. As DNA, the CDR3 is TGTGCCAGCAGCTACCAGACAGGGATCTACGAGCAGTACTTC.

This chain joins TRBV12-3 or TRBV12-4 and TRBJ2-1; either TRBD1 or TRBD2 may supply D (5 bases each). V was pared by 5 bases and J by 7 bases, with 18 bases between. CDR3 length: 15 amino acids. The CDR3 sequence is CASSHRLTGLNEQFF. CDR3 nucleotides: TGTGCCAGCAGTCATAGACTAACGGGGCTAAATGAGCAGTTCTTC.

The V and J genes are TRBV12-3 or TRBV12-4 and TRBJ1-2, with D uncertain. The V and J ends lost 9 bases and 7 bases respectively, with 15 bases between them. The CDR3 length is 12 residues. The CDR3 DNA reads TGTGCCAGTAGCAGGTTCAGCTTTGGCTACACCTTC. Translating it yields CASSRFSFGYTF.

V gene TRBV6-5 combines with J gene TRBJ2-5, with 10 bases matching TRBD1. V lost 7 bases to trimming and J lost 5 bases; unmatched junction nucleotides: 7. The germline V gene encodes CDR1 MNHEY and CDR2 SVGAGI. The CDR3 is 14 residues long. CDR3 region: CASKRQGARETQYF. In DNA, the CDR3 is TGTGCCAGCAAACGACAGGGGGCTAGGGAGACCCAGTACTTC.

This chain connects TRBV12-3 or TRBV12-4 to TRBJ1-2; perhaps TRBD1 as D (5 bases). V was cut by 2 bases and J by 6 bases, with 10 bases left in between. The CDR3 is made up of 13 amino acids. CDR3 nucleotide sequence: TGTGCCAGCAGTTTACGCAGGGAGCATGGCTACACCTTC. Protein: CASSLRREHGYTF.

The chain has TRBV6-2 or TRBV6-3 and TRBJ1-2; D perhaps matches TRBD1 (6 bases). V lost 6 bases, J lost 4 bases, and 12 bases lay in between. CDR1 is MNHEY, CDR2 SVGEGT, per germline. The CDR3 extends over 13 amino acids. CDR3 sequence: CASRDDRTYGYTF. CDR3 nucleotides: TGTGCCAGCAGGGACGACAGGACCTATGGCTACACCTTC.